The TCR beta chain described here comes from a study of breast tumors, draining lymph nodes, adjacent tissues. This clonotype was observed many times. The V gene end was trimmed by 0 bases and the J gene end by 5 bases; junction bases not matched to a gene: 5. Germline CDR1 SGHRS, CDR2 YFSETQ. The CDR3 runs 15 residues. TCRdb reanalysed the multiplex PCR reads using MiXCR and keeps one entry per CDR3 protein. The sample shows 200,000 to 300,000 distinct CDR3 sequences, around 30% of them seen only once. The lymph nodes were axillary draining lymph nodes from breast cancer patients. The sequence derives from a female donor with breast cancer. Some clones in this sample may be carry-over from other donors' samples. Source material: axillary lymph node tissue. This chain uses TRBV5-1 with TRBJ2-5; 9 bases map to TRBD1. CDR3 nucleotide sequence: TGCGCCAGCAGCTTGGCGGCAGGACAGGGGGAGACCCAGTACTTC. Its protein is CASSLAAGQGETQYF.